Following are 18 T cell receptor beta chains from one sample sequenced in a study of OX40 agonist ivuxolimab in advanced cancers. TCRdb's table, derived via immunoSEQ multiplex PCR, lists solely in-frame clones and lacks some. The sample carries almost 50,000 clones, less than 90% recorded once. Source: CD4+ or CD8+ T cells sorted from blood, taken in a trial of the OX40 agonist ivuxolimab. All receptors derive from an adult with an advanced solid tumor such as melanoma, head and neck, liver or kidney cancer.

Only one count was recorded for this clone. This sequence joins TRBV30 and TRBJ2-1; TRBD1 matches 7 bases. Germline lookup yields CDR1 GTSNPN and CDR2 SVGIG (reference sequence). Losses at the gene ends were 3 bases for V and 8 bases for J; bases not matched to a gene: 7. This CDR3 is built from 13 residues. CDR3 sequence (DNA): TGTGCCTGGAGGACAGGGTTACGGCATGAGCAGTTCTTC. This gives the protein CAWRTGLRHEQFF.

The V call is TRBV7-2, the J call TRBJ2-1; 8 nucleotides agree with TRBD2. CDR3 length: 15 residues. Germline trimming cut 4 bases from V and 0 bases from J; bases unmatched to any gene: 2. Germline V gene lookup returns CDR1 SGHTA and CDR2 FQGNSA. The CDR3 protein is CASSWSGSSYNEQFF. In nucleotides, the CDR3 is TGTGCCAGCAGCTGGAGCGGGAGCTCCTACAATGAGCAGTTCTTC.

The V and J genes are TRBV19 and TRBJ1-6; tentative D call: TRBD1 (5 bases). In germline, CDR1 is LNHDA, CDR2 SQIVND (reference sequence). Trimming cost V 6 bases and J 9 bases, with 18 bases left between them. This CDR3 has 15 amino acids. The CDR3 spells CASSLGQGFRSPLHF. In DNA, the CDR3 is TGTGCCAGTAGCCTTGGGCAGGGTTTTCGTTCACCCCTCCACTTT.

The genes are TRBV6-5 and TRBJ1-2; D not certain. Trimming shortened V by 1 base and J by 4 bases, and 10 bases separated the two germline ends. Germline V gives CDR1 MNHEY, CDR2 SVGAGI. This CDR3 contains 14 residues. This chain's CDR3 is CASSYLSDFYGYTF. In nucleotides, the CDR3 is TGTGCCAGCAGTTACTTATCCGACTTCTATGGCTACACCTTC.

This clone was recorded a few times. The chain has TRBV19 and TRBJ2-3, with D possibly called TRBD1 or TRBD2 (5 bases each). Germline CDR1 LNHDA, CDR2 SQIVND (reference sequence). The CDR3 length is 15 residues. The V end lost 0 bases, the J end lost 5 bases, and 12 bases lay between the germline ends. The DNA for the CDR3 is TGTGCCAGTAGTATAGATTGGGACCAAATAGATACGCAGTATTTT. Translated, it gives CASSIDWDQIDTQYF.

V gene TRBV4-3 combines with J gene TRBJ1-2, with a tentative D call TRBD1 (5 bases). In germline, CDR1 is LGHNA, CDR2 YSLEER. CDR3 size: 15 residues. V was pared by 3 bases and J by 6 bases, with 17 bases between. CDR3 sequence: CASSHQRGIQDGYTF. CDR3 DNA: TGCGCCAGCAGCCACCAAAGGGGAATTCAGGATGGCTACACCTTC.

This rearrangement joins TRBV10-3 to TRBJ2-7; D ambiguous. This CDR3 has 12 residues. V was trimmed by 1 base and J by 2 bases, leaving 3 bases between them. In germline, CDR1 is ENHRY, CDR2 SYGVKD. CDR3 amino acids: CAISEYTYEQYF. In DNA form, the CDR3 reads TGTGCCATCAGTGAGTACACCTACGAGCAGTACTTC.

The rearrangement links TRBV7-3 to TRBJ2-1, with 9 bases lining up with TRBD2. The germline V gene has CDR1 SGHTA and CDR2 FQGTGA. CDR3 size: 15 residues. V dropped 4 bases and J dropped 7; count of bases not matched to a gene: 8. The CDR3 bases are TGTGCCAGCAGCTCCCGGACTAGCGCGGGGAATGAGCAGTTCTTC. This encodes CASSSRTSAGNEQFF.

The V and J genes are TRBV15 and TRBJ2-6; tentative D call: TRBD2 (6 bases). Germline CDR1 reads LNHNV; CDR2 reads YYDKDF (reference sequence). CDR3 length: 16 residues. The V gene lost 1 base and the J gene lost 4 bases, with 11 bases spanning the gap. In DNA form, the CDR3 reads TGTGCCACCAGCAGAGTAGGCGGGGCCGGGGCCAACGTCCTGACTTTC. Translated: CATSRVGGAGANVLTF.

The V gene is TRBV11-3, the J gene TRBJ1-1, with D perhaps TRBD1 (5 bases). V lost 5 bases and J lost 3, with 22 bases in between. The CDR3 is made up of 17 amino acids. Germline V gives CDR1 SGHNT, CDR2 YENEEA. In DNA form, the CDR3 reads TGTGCCAGCAGCCCAGAGGATCAAGGGGATGTGGACACTGAAGCTTTCTTT. It encodes CASSPEDQGDVDTEAFF.

To note about this clone: Other DNA sequences of this sample code for an identical CDR3. This chain connects TRBV5-1 to TRBJ2-7; 7 bases are shared with TRBD1. Germline V CDR1 and CDR2: SGHRS, YFSETQ. The CDR3 totals 13 residues. V gave up 0 bases and J gave up 3 bases; unmatched junction bases: 0. CDR3 DNA sequence: TGCGCCAGCAGCTTGGACAGGGGCTACGAGCAGTACTTC. Translated: CASSLDRGYEQYF.

V is TRBV2 and J is TRBJ1-2; 7 bases are shared with TRBD1. Germline V lookup: CDR1 SNHLY, CDR2 FYNNEI. The CDR3 loop spans 11 amino acids. V lost 8 bases to trimming and J lost 12 bases; unmatched junction nucleotides: 9. CDR3 sequence reads: CASVRGQSHTF. CDR3 nucleotides: TGTGCCAGCGTAAGGGGACAGTCCCACACCTTC.

The chain employs TRBV7-6 and TRBJ1-5; no definite D call. The CDR3 length is 14 residues. Germline CDR1 and CDR2: SGHVS and FNYEAQ. Trimming pared 4 bases from V and 3 bases from J, leaving 10 bases between. CDR3 region: CASSSGMVNQPQHF. For the CDR3, the DNA is TGTGCCAGCAGCTCCGGGATGGTCAATCAGCCCCAGCATTTT.

This chain uses TRBV10-3 with TRBJ2-7; D possibly corresponds to TRBD1 (5 bases). This CDR3 is 13 amino acids long. The ends were cut back, 6 bases at V and 3 bases at J, with 12 bases in the middle. Germline CDR1 ENHRY, CDR2 SYGVKD. The CDR3 coding sequence is TGTGCCATCAGGAGGCAGGGATACTACGAGCAGTACTTC. Protein product: CAIRRQGYYEQYF.

The CDR3 DNA is TGCGCCAGCAGCTCTACCGGGACTAGCGGATCTGAGACCCAGTACTTC. This gives the protein CASSSTGTSGSETQYF. The chain links TRBV5-1 to TRBJ2-5, with 11 bases lining up with TRBD2. Germline lookup yields CDR1 SGHRS and CDR2 YFSETQ. The CDR3 sequence is 16 residues long. V lost 3 bases to trimming and J lost 5 bases; unmatched junction nucleotides: 9.

DNA for the CDR3: TGTGCCAGCAGCGTAGGCGCGGGAGTCTCCTACAATGAGCAGTTCTTC. It codes for CASSVGAGVSYNEQFF. The gene calls are TRBV9 and TRBJ2-1; TRBD2 matches at 7 bases. With V trimmed by 0 bases and J by 0 bases, 3 bases remained unmatched. CDR1 is SGDLS and CDR2 is YYNGEE in the germline V gene. The CDR3 totals 16 residues.

The CDR3 DNA reads as TGTGCCAGCAGCGTTGAGCGGGGTACGCAGTATTTT. The encoded protein is CASSVERGTQYF. The chain couples TRBV9 to TRBJ2-3, with 7 positions matching TRBD2. CDR3 size: 12 residues. The trim removed 2 bases at V and 8 bases at J, leaving 2 bases unmatched. Germline-derived CDR1 and CDR2 are SGDLS and YYNGEE.

The V and J genes are TRBV6-1 and TRBJ2-6, with TRBD1 matching 8 bases. The trim removed 8 bases at V and 2 bases at J, leaving 2 bases unmatched. CDR1 is MNHNS and CDR2 is SASEGT in the germline V gene. The CDR3 covers 14 residues. The CDR3: CASRTGTGANVLTF. CDR3 DNA: TGTGCCAGCCGGACAGGGACTGGGGCCAACGTCCTGACTTTC.